This TCR beta chain was profiled in a study of T-cell reconstitution after alpha-beta-depleted transplantation in children. The authors prepared the TCRbeta library with unique molecular identifiers. TCRdb reanalysed the PCR reads using MiXCR and keeps one entry per CDR3 protein. The sample lists more than 15,000 distinct CDR3 sequences, around 12% seen once, with around 71% in the top ten. Trimming stripped 4 bases from V and 1 base from J, with 14 bases between. The CDR3 is 17 amino acids. Germline CDR1 reads MNHEY; CDR2 reads SMNVEV (reference sequence). The sequence derives from a boy in the first two years of life who had a stem cell transplant for Wiskott-Aldrich syndrome, so the T cells may come from the graft donor. The genes are TRBV27 and TRBJ2-6; possibly TRBD1 or TRBD2 for D (5 bases each). The specimen was PBMCs, mostly from graft donor cells, collected 180 days after TCRalphabeta/CD19-depleted stem cell transplant. Here the CDR3 reads CASSYGAGLSGANVLTF. The CDR3 nucleotides read TGTGCCAGCAGTTACGGGGCAGGCCTTTCTGGGGCCAACGTCCTGACTTTC.